This T cell receptor (beta chain) was captured by sequencing in a study of T cell repertoires in cytomegalovirus infection (dated by TCRdb to between 2018 and 2021). Study-level background: Alongside well-studied HLA-B-restricted epitopes, the peptide stimulations were aimed at recently identified HLA-C-restricted CMV epitopes, whose presentation resists viral immunomodulation. The HLA type of each donor mattered for the analysis, because public TCR beta signatures pointed to carriage of CMV infection along with the matching HLA type.

Read against the paper, the sample's treatment or condition label means: in vitro stimulation with specific CMV peptide epitopes to enrich CMV-specific T cells. As concerns this clonotype: Its recognized antigen is unknown. Base qualities are missing; no much larger clone stands one base away.

These reads were obtained on an Illumina HiSeq 1500. The public reads were reanalyzed by TCRdb: fastp trimming at Q25, MiXCR alignment, in-frame beta chains only. Each CDR3 protein appears once, grouped with its most common genes and DNA. In all, the sample holds 650,000 to 900,000 distinct CDR3 sequences, and under 35% of those were seen once. About an eighth of the sample lies in the top ten. Overall study outcomes, separate from this receptor: In the ex vivo response, HLA-C-restricted CMV-specific TCR beta clonotypes were dominant, and in two of eight donors the single most frequent clonotype came from this HLA-C-restricted group. Cumulative frequency of public TCR beta family members discriminated carriers of CMV infection plus the relevant HLA type in this cohort and an independent roughly 330-donor cohort.

The junction shows trimming of 7 bases on V and 4 bases on J, and the gene matches do not reach 7 bases of it. From cysteine to phenylalanine, the CDR3 is 12 amino acids long. The retained sequence is limited to the CDR3, 36 bases, with the frame set at the first base. Looking up the germline V gene yields CDR1 SQVTM and CDR2 ANQGSEA. The sequence joins TRBV29-1 to TRBJ2-7; the central 7 bases match TRBD1. The clonotype comes from a human donor in good health (CMV status not recorded). Some clones in this sample may be carry-over from other donors' samples. This material consisted of cultured CD8+ T cells from PBMCs, taken from culture after CMV antigen stimulation. The DNA is TGCAGCGCTACAGGGGATTATTACGAGCAGTACTTC. It is translated as CSATGDYYEQYF.